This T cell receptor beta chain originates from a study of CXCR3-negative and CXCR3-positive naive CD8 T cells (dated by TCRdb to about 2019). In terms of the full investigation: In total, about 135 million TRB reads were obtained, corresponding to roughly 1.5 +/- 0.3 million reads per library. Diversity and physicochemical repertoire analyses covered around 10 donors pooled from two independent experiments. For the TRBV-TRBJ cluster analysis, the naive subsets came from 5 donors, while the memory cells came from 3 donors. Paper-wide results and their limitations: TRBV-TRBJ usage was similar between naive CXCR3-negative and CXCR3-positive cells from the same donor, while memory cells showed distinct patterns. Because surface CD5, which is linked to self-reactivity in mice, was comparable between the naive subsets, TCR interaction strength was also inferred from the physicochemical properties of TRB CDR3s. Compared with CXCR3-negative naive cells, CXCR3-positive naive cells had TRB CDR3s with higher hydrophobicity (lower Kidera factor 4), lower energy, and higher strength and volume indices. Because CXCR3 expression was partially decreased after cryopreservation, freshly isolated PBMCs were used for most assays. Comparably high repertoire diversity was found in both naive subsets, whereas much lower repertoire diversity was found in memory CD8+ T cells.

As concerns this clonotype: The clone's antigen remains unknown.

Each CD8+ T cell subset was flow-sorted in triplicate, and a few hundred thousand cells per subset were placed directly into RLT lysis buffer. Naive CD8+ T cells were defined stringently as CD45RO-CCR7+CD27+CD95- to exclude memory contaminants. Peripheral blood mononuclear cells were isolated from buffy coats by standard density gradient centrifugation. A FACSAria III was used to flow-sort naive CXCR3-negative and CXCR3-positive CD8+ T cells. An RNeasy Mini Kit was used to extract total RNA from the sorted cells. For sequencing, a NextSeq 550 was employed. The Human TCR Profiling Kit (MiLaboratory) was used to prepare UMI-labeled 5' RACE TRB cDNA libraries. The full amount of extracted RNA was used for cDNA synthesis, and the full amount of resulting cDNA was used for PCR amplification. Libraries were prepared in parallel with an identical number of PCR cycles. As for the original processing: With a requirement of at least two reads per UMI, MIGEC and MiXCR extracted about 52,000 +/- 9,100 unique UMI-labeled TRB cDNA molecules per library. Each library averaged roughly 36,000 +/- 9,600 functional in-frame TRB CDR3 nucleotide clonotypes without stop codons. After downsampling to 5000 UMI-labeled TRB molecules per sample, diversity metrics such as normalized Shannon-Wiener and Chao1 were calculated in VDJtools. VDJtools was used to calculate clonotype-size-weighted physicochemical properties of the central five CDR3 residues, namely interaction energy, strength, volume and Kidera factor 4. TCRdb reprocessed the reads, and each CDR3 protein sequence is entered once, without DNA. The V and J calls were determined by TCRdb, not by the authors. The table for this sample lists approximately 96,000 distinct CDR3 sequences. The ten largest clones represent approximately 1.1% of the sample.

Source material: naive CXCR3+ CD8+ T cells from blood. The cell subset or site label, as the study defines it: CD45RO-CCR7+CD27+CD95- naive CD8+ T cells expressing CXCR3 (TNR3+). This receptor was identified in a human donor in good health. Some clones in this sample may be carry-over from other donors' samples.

CDR3 region: CASSFRQEQETQYF. This sequence uses TRBV6-5 and TRBJ2-5; the D call of TRBD1 rests on TCRdb alone, since no DNA is present to check it. Spanning cysteine to phenylalanine, the CDR3 consists of 14 amino acids. DNA is not on record. The germline V gene specifies MNHEY as CDR1 and SVGAGI as CDR2.